The TCR beta chain described here comes from a study of blood T cell repertoires in COVID-19. Looking at the study overall: Both acute and convalescent COVID-19 samples were obtained from the United States, Italy and Spain. T cells, B-cell-depleted T cells, or PBMCs supplied cDNA or gDNA.

The CDR3 is 16 amino acids. CDR1 LNHDA and CDR2 SQIVND come from the germline V gene (reference sequence). The J segment lost 1 base and the V segment lost 5 bases, leaving 6 bases of the junction unmatched. Repertoires were generated with immunoSEQ multiplex PCR, while TCRdb's copy carries only in-frame clones and drops some. Of around 100,000 clones in the sample, nearly 90% were seen once. Sequencing was carried out using peripheral blood. This TCR derives from a man in his fifties in a cohort sampled during active COVID-19. The chain carries TRBV19 and TRBJ1-1, with TRBD1 matching over 11 bases. DNA for the CDR3: TGTGCCAGTAGTCCAAGCGGGACAGGGGGGAACACTGAAGCTTTCTTT. Residues: CASSPSGTGGNTEAFF.